This TCR beta chain came from a study of shared clonotypes between healthy human individuals. General study findings and limits: Non-shared clonotypes were found to have lower generation probabilities than the clonotypes that were shared by all four of the sorted-subset donors. Despite large depth, rarefaction showed incomplete sorted-subset sequencing. Estimated richness was generally greater in naive than memory subsets.

Generated by immunoSEQ multiplex PCR, the TCRdb table keeps only in-frame clones and is missing some. Of about 2.4 million clones in the sample, over 85% were seen once. Trimming stripped 1 base from V and 1 base from J, with 11 bases between. Looked up from germline, CDR1 is SGHRS and CDR2 is YFSETQ. The CDR3 has 15 residues. Of note for this clone: The antigen remains undetermined.

Negatively enriched CD4+ T cells were divided by CD45RA into naive and memory. Sequencing was done on a sample of naive CD4+ T cells from PBMCs. Subset noted: CD45RA+ positively selected. The chain employs TRBV5-1 and TRBJ1-1; D not resolved. The receptor was isolated from a man younger than 35 in good health. Some clones in this sample may be carry-over from other donors' samples. Here the CDR3 DNA reads TGCGCCAGCAGCTTGTACGGCCAGGAGAACACTGAAGCTTTCTTT. It translates to CASSLYGQENTEAFF.